This T cell receptor (beta chain) emerged from a study of blood T cell repertoires in COVID-19. With 4 bases removed from V and 5 bases from J, the gap between germline ends came to 20 bases. Looked up from germline, CDR1 is MGHRA and CDR2 is YSYEKL. CDR3 size: 16 residues. Measured with immunoSEQ multiplex PCR; TCRdb has only the in-frame clones, and not every one. The table records tens of thousands of clones, approximately 84% of them present only once. The specimen sequenced was peripheral blood. J is TRBJ2-5 and V is TRBV4-1; perhaps TRBD1 as D (5 bases). The clonotype was recovered from a man aged 45-65 years with acute or convalescent COVID-19. CDR3 loop: CASSPRGWGPGETQYF. CDR3 sequence (DNA): TGCGCCAGCAGCCCCCGAGGCTGGGGCCCAGGGGAGACCCAGTACTTC.